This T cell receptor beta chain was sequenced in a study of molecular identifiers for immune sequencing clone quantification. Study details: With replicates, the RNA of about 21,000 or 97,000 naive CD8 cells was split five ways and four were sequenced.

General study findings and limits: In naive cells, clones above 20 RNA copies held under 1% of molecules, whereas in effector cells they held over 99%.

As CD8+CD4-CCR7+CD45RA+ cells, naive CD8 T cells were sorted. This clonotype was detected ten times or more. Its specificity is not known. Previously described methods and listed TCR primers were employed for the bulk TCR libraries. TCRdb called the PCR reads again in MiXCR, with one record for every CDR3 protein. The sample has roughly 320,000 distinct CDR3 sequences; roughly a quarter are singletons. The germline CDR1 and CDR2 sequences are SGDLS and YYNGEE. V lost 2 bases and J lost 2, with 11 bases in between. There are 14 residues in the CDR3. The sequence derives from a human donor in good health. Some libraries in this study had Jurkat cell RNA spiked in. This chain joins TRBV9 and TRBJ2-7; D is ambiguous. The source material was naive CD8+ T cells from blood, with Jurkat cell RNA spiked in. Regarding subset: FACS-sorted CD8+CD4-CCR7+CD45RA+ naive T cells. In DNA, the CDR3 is TGTGCCAGCAGCGTCCGGTCTGATCCCTACGAGCAGTACTTC. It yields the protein CASSVRSDPYEQYF.